The rows below give T cell receptor beta chains drawn from one sample of a study of cytomegalovirus exposure and HLA in healthy donors. Using immunoSEQ multiplex PCR, the repertoire was profiled, and TCRdb retains in-frame clones only, with some absent. The data contain over 100,000 clones, almost 70% of them singletons. What was sequenced was PBMCs. These receptors were taken from a man younger than 45 in good health and CMV-seropositive. The CDR3 runs from the conserved cysteine through the conserved F or W. Fields, in order: J gene, D gene, clone size, V gene, CDR3 protein, CDR3 DNA. The D gene is left open where the match is weak. Size values are once, few and many counts, or a class for expanded clones, and some rows have none.

TRBJ2-2 TRBD1 . TRBV6-6 CASSRQGSINTGELFF TGTGCCAGCAGTCGACAGGGAAGTATAAACACCGGGGAGCTGTTTTTT
TRBJ1-1 . . TRBV6-7 CASRLHLREAFF TGTGCCAGCAGGCTCCACCTTCGGGAAGCTTTCTTT
TRBJ2-7 . few TRBV4-2 CASSQRGEQYF TGTGCCAGCAGCCAACGCGGCGAGCAGTACTTC
TRBJ1-2 TRBD1 . TRBV7-9 CASSLSQDRGYGYTF TGTGCCAGCAGCTTATCTCAGGACAGGGGCTATGGCTACACCTTC
TRBJ1-1 . once TRBV6-5 CASSYRTRAMNTEAFF TGTGCCAGCAGTTACAGGACTCGGGCCATGAACACTGAAGCTTTCTTT
TRBJ1-2 TRBD1 . TRBV7-2 CASSPLTGGQGFGYTF TGTGCCAGCAGCCCTCTAACCGGGGGACAGGGGTTTGGCTACACCTTC
TRBJ1-2 . once TRBV5-1 CASSLDRVWPSSGYTF TGCGCCAGCAGCTTGGACCGGGTCTGGCCTTCCAGTGGCTACACCTTC
TRBJ1-1 . . TRBV5-5 CASSLGSQTVNTEAFF TGTGCCAGCAGCTTAGGGTCTCAGACAGTTAACACTGAAGCTTTCTTT
TRBJ2-2 . . TRBV18 CASSPQGTGELFF TGTGCCAGCTCACCGCAGGGGACCGGGGAGCTGTTTTTT
TRBJ2-6 . . TRBV7-6 CASSIGGPGANVLTF TGTGCCAGCAGCATAGGGGGGCCTGGGGCCAACGTCCTGACTTTC
TRBJ1-2 TRBD1 . TRBV6-1 CASSPGQENYGYTF TGTGCCAGCAGTCCCGGACAGGAGAACTATGGCTACACCTTC
TRBJ1-2 . . TRBV11-3 CASSSLRTQSGGYTF TGTGCCAGCAGCTCCCTCCGAACACAGAGTGGGGGCTACACCTTC
TRBJ1-1 . . TRBV10-3 CAISESMTEAFF TGTGCCATCAGTGAGTCTATGACTGAAGCTTTCTTT
TRBJ1-2 TRBD1 . TRBV5-1 CASSLRTGNGYTF TGCGCCAGCAGCCTCCGGACAGGGAATGGCTACACCTTC
TRBJ1-2 . . TRBV18 CASSPPSARRDGYTF TGTGCCAGCTCACCACCGTCGGCCCGGAGAGATGGCTACACCTTC
TRBJ1-3 . . TRBV28 CASSLVLSGNTIYF TGTGCCAGCAGTTTAGTTCTCTCTGGAAACACCATATATTTT
TRBJ2-1 TRBD2 . TRBV29-1 CSVEGTSGGVMSSYNEQFF TGCAGCGTTGAAGGGACTAGCGGGGGGGTGATGAGCTCCTACAATGAGCAGTTCTTC
TRBJ2-1 TRBD2 . TRBV15 CATSGGGLAGGLEQFF TGTGCCACCAGCGGAGGGGGCCTCGCGGGGGGGCTAGAGCAGTTCTTC
TRBJ1-1 TRBD1 . TRBV6-5 CASSYSPTGWNTEAFF TGTGCCAGCAGTTACTCGCCGACAGGGTGGAACACTGAAGCTTTCTTT
TRBJ1-2 TRBD1 . TRBV5-6 CASSMTGSYGYTF TGCGCCAGCAGCATGACAGGGTCCTATGGCTACACCTTC
TRBJ2-5 . . TRBV9 CASSPNAGAQETQYF TGTGCCAGCAGCCCCAATGCAGGGGCCCAGGAGACCCAGTACTTC
TRBJ1-1 . . TRBV5-4 CASSFSDNTEAFF TGTGCCAGCAGCTTCAGCGATAACACTGAAGCTTTCTTT
TRBJ1-6 . . TRBV4-1 CASSPLGATNSPLHF TGCGCCAGCAGCCCCCTTGGGGCCACCAATTCACCCCTCCACTTT
TRBJ2-3 . . TRBV7-2 CATTSTDTQYF TGTGCCACCACTAGCACAGATACGCAGTATTTT
TRBJ1-6 TRBD1 once TRBV6-4 CASSDGTVSPLHF TGTGCCAGCAGTGATGGGACAGTATCACCCCTCCACTTT
TRBJ2-1 TRBD2 . TRBV28 CASSPTSGRVGSYNEQFF TGTGCCAGCAGTCCGACTAGCGGGAGGGTTGGCTCCTACAATGAGCAGTTCTTC
TRBJ1-5 . . TRBV27 CASSLRAGGPSNQPQHF TGTGCCAGCAGTCTCAGAGCGGGGGGGCCTAGCAATCAGCCCCAGCATTTT